These 14 T cell receptor beta chains were all obtained from the same sample, sequenced in a study of blood T cell repertoires in COVID-19. TCRdb keeps only in-frame clones here, not all; method: immunoSEQ multiplex PCR. The data contain roughly 42,000 clones, around 89% of them singletons. What was sequenced was peripheral blood. The origin of the receptors is a man younger than 45 with active or convalescent COVID-19.

The genes are TRBV7-6 and TRBJ1-4; D is perhaps TRBD1 (6 bases). The CDR3 contains 16 residues. Trimming stripped 1 base from V and 6 bases from J, with 15 bases between. Per the germline V gene, CDR1 is SGHVS and CDR2 is FNYEAQ. This CDR3 reads CASSLEGVRGYEKLFF. CDR3 DNA sequence: TGTGCCAGCAGCTTAGAGGGGGTCAGGGGATATGAAAAACTGTTTTTT.

This chain uses TRBV2 with TRBJ1-4, with D possibly matching TRBD1 (5 bases). From germline, CDR1 is SNHLY and CDR2 FYNNEI. Trimming pared 8 bases from V and 5 bases from J, leaving 15 bases between. The CDR3 has 14 amino acids. CDR3 DNA sequence: TGTGCCAGCGGGGCTGGTCTCATCAATGAAAAACTGTTTTTT. Translated, it gives CASGAGLINEKLFF.

This chain uses TRBV18 with TRBJ2-6; D is possibly TRBD2 (5 bases). The germline CDR1 and CDR2 sequences are KGHSH and LQKENI. Trimming stripped 3 bases from V and 0 bases from J, with 9 bases between. The CDR3 covers 16 residues. CDR3 coding DNA: TGTGCCAGCTCACCGTTCGACTACTCTGGGGCCAACGTCCTGACTTTC. Its translation is CASSPFDYSGANVLTF.

V usage is TRBV7-8 and J usage is TRBJ2-4; 7 bases match TRBD1. This CDR3 has 17 residues. From germline, CDR1 is SGHVS and CDR2 FQNEAQ. J lost 2 bases, V lost 5 bases, and 12 bases had no gene match. The CDR3 sequence is CASSPDRSALPKNIQYF. The CDR3 region has the DNA TGTGCCAGCAGCCCGGACAGGTCAGCTCTACCCAAAAACATTCAGTACTTC. The full variable domain, in which reference TRBV7-8 and TRBJ2-4 provide the parts outside the CDR3, is GAGVSQSPRYKVAKRGQDVALRCDPISGHVSLFWYQQALGQGPEFLTYFQNEAQLDKSGLPSDRFFAERPEGSVSTLKIQRTQQEDSAVYLCASSPDRSALPKNIQYFGAGTRLSVL.

The chain is built from TRBV12-3 or TRBV12-4 and TRBJ1-2; no clear D gene. The CDR3 has 13 residues. Trimming removed 6 bases from V and 4 bases from J, with 12 bases in between. The CDR3 is CASSLPDSYGYTF. The CDR3, as DNA: TGTGCCAGCAGCCTCCCCGACTCCTATGGCTACACCTTC.

Here the CDR3 reads CASTIVPGANQPQHF. In DNA form, the CDR3 reads TGTGCCAGTACCATAGTACCAGGGGCCAATCAGCCCCAGCATTTT. This chain uses TRBV19 with TRBJ1-5, with a tentative D call TRBD1 (6 bases). This CDR3 has 15 amino acids. The ends were cut back, 7 bases at V and 3 bases at J, with 16 bases in the middle. Germline CDR1 reads LNHDA; CDR2 reads SQIVND (reference sequence). The whole variable domain, filled in from reference TRBV19 and TRBJ1-5, reads DGGITQSPKYLFRKEGQNVTLSCEQNLNHDAMYWYRQDPGQGLRLIYYSQIVNDFQKGDIAEGYSVSREKKESFPLTVTSAQKNPTAFYLCASTIVPGANQPQHFGDGTRLSIL.

The CDR3 protein is CASSPLTRETQYF. DNA for the CDR3: TGTGCCAGCAGTCCCCTAACCCGAGAGACCCAGTACTTC. This chain uses TRBV27 with TRBJ2-5; D uncertain. The ends were cut back, 5 bases at V and 4 bases at J, with 11 bases in the middle. Germline assignment: CDR1 MNHEY and CDR2 SMNVEV (reference sequence). The CDR3 is made up of 13 amino acids.

V usage is TRBV27 and J usage is TRBJ2-7; a possible D gene is TRBD1 (6 bases). The V end was cut by 5 bases, the J end by 2 bases, with 19 bases between. The CDR3 is 16 residues long. Looked up from germline, CDR1 is MNHEY and CDR2 is SMNVEV (reference sequence). The CDR3 spells CASSPLDSPVTYEQYF. The CDR3 coding sequence is TGTGCCAGCAGTCCCCTGGACAGCCCCGTTACCTACGAGCAGTACTTC.

This clone was seen a single time. The genes are TRBV11-2 and TRBJ2-1, with D tentatively TRBD2 (5 bases). The CDR3 totals 15 residues. From germline, CDR1 is SGHAT and CDR2 FQNNGV. V was pared by 10 bases and J by 0 bases, with 16 bases between. Written as DNA, the CDR3 is TGTGCCACCGCTAAAACGGGAAACTCCTACAATGAGCAGTTCTTC. Translating gives CATAKTGNSYNEQFF.

The chain links TRBV6-2 or TRBV6-3 to TRBJ2-1; D not certain. The V end was cut by 2 bases, the J end by 7 bases, with 18 bases between. This CDR3 region has 16 residues. CDR1 and CDR2 (germline): MNHEY, SVGEGT. CDR3: CASSYEAPTLPNEQFF. The CDR3 DNA follows: TGTGCCAGCAGTTACGAGGCGCCAACCCTCCCAAATGAGCAGTTCTTC.

The chain has TRBV5-1 and TRBJ1-5; D may be TRBD1 (5 bases). V lost 2 bases and J lost 0, with 6 bases in between. CDR1 is SGHRS, CDR2 YFSETQ, per germline. The CDR3 totals 14 residues. The CDR3 bases are TGCGCCAGCAGCTTAGACAGTAGCAATCAGCCCCAGCATTTT. It is translated as CASSLDSSNQPQHF.

This chain uses TRBV5-6 with TRBJ2-2, with D uncertain. Germline CDR1 is SGHDT and CDR2 is YYEEEE. There are 12 residues in the CDR3. The V end was cut by 6 bases, the J end by 5 bases, with 8 bases between. The CDR3 DNA reads TGTGCCAGCACCCGTCGGACCGGGGAGCTGTTTTTT. It yields the protein CASTRRTGELFF.

This chain links TRBV12-3 or TRBV12-4 with TRBJ2-1; no definite D call. This CDR3 is built from 11 residues. The V and J ends lost 6 bases and 5 bases respectively, with 5 bases between them. CDR3 in amino acids: CASRYNNEQFF. CDR3 nucleotides: TGTGCCAGCAGGTACAACAATGAGCAGTTCTTC.

The chain employs TRBV10-3 and TRBJ2-7, with TRBD1 matching over 10 bases. This CDR3 has 14 residues. Looked up from germline, CDR1 is ENHRY and CDR2 is SYGVKD. V was pared by 6 bases and J by 6 bases, with 8 bases of the junction left unmatched. CDR3 region: CAIRGTGATTEQYF. The CDR3 DNA sequence: TGTGCCATCAGAGGGACAGGGGCCACAACCGAGCAGTACTTC.